This is a list of T cell receptor beta chains from one sample in a study of cytomegalovirus exposure and HLA in healthy donors. Sequencing was performed with immunoSEQ multiplex PCR; in TCRdb, only in-frame clones are kept and a portion is missing. The sample has under 300,000 clones; 65% to 90% are singletons. Sequencing was carried out using PBMCs. These receptors originate from a woman between 18 and 30 years old in good health and CMV-seronegative. The CDR3 runs from the conserved cysteine through the conserved F or W. A D gene is named only where the DNA matches it firmly. Clone sizes are given selectively: once, few, many, or a class where the clone is expanded.

D gene	V gene	clone size	J gene	CDR3 DNA	CDR3 protein
.	TRBV5-4	.	TRBJ1-2	TGTGCCAGCAGCTTGGCCGGCGGGGGCGGCTACACCTTC	CASSLAGGGGYTF
.	TRBV30	.	TRBJ2-3	TGTGCCTGGGATCACAGGGTGTCCACAGATACGCAGTATTTT	CAWDHRVSTDTQYF
TRBD1	TRBV27	.	TRBJ2-7	TGTGCCAGCAGTTCCCGTATAGGGGGCGGGTACGAGCAGTACTTC	CASSSRIGGGYEQYF
.	TRBV4-1	.	TRBJ2-2	TGCGCCAGCAGCCAAGATTTCCCTAGTAAGACCGGGGAGCTGTTTTTT	CASSQDFPSKTGELFF
.	TRBV29-1	.	TRBJ1-1	TGCAGCGAGGGGGAAAACACTGAAGCTTTCTTT	CSEGENTEAFF
.	TRBV9	.	TRBJ2-3	TGTGCCAGCAGCGTACACCAGGCATCAGATACGCAGTATTTT	CASSVHQASDTQYF
TRBD2	TRBV5-4	once	TRBJ2-3	TGTGCCAGCAGCTTACGGCTAGCGGGAAGCACAGATACGCAGTATTTT	CASSLRLAGSTDTQYF
TRBD1	TRBV5-6	.	TRBJ1-2	TGTGCCAGCAGCTTGGGGGACAGGGCCTATGGCTACACCTTC	CASSLGDRAYGYTF
.	TRBV5-1	.	TRBJ2-5	TGCGCCAGCAGCTTGGGACAGGCGGGGGAAGAGACCCAGTACTTC	CASSLGQAGEETQYF
.	TRBV9	.	TRBJ1-1	TGTGCCAGCAGCGTAAAAGGGGGGAACACTGAAGCTTTCTTT	CASSVKGGNTEAFF
TRBD2	TRBV7-8	.	TRBJ2-7	TGTGCCAGCAGCCTTTTATGGACTAGCGGCTACGAGCAGTACTTC	CASSLLWTSGYEQYF
.	TRBV18	.	TRBJ1-1	TGTGCCAGCTCACCACACCCGGGCACTGAAGCTTTCTTT	CASSPHPGTEAFF
.	TRBV29-1	few	TRBJ1-1	TGCAGCGTTGTGGACAATCGGAAAGCTTTCTTT	CSVVDNRKAFF
TRBD2	TRBV27	.	TRBJ2-5	TGTGCCAGCAGCGGGGGGGGATGGGAGACCCAGTACTTC	CASSGGGWETQYF
TRBD1	TRBV2	.	TRBJ1-4	TGTGCCAGCAGCAGGGACAGTAATGAAAAACTGTTTTTT	CASSRDSNEKLFF
.	TRBV29-1	.	TRBJ1-2	TGCAGCGTTGAAGATAGAACAGGTCTTGCCTATGGCTACACCTTC	CSVEDRTGLAYGYTF
.	TRBV4-1	.	TRBJ1-2	TGCGCCAGCAGCCAAGAAGGGGGACGGAACTATGGCTACACCTTC	CASSQEGGRNYGYTF
.	TRBV30	.	TRBJ1-1	TGTGCCTGGGGGAGGCAGGCAGTTGAAGCTTTCTTT	CAWGRQAVEAFF
TRBD1	TRBV7-2	.	TRBJ2-7	TGTGCCAGCAGCCTAGGGGGCTCAGCCTACGAGCAGTACTTC	CASSLGGSAYEQYF
TRBD1	TRBV2	.	TRBJ1-1	TGTGCCAGCAGTCCGGGACAGGGGGCGTACACTGAAGCTTTCTTT	CASSPGQGAYTEAFF
.	TRBV30	.	TRBJ2-2	TGTGCCTGGACTCAGGTTCGATTGACCGGAGAGGGCGGGGAGCTGTTTTTT	CAWTQVRLTGEGGELFF
.	TRBV5-5	.	TRBJ2-7	TGTGCCAGCAGCGGGTACAGGCGGCTACTCTACGAGCAGTACTTC	CASSGYRRLLYEQYF
TRBD2	TRBV28	.	TRBJ2-3	TGTGCCAGCAGTTCCCCGGGGGAGCGGGATTCTCCAGATACGCAGTATTTT	CASSSPGERDSPDTQYF
TRBD1	TRBV6-5	.	TRBJ1-5	TGTGCCAGTGGACAGGGAGATCAGCCCCAGCATTTT	CASGQGDQPQHF
.	TRBV11-3	.	TRBJ2-7	TGTGCCAGCAGCAAGGACTACTCCTACGAGCAGTACTTC	CASSKDYSYEQYF
.	TRBV5-1	.	TRBJ2-3	TGCGCCAGCAGCGCTACAGGGCGAACCACAGATACGCAGTATTTT	CASSATGRTTDTQYF
TRBD1	TRBV7-2	.	TRBJ1-2	TGTGCCAGCAGCTCTGACAGGGAGGATTACTATGGCTACACCTTC	CASSSDREDYYGYTF
TRBD2	TRBV9	once	TRBJ2-3	TGTGCCAGCAGCGTAGGCGTAGCGGGGTGGGAGTATTTT	CASSVGVAGWEYF
.	TRBV9	.	TRBJ2-1	TGTGCCAGCAGCGTACAGGGCCCATCGGAGCAGTTCTTC	CASSVQGPSEQFF
.	TRBV5-4	once	TRBJ2-7	TGTGCCAGCAGCACCGGACCACAGGGCAACTCCTACGAGCAGTACTTC	CASSTGPQGNSYEQYF
TRBD2	TRBV4-1	.	TRBJ2-3	TGCGCCAGCAGCCAATATGTTGCGGGAGGGTCAGATACGCAGTATTTT	CASSQYVAGGSDTQYF
.	TRBV10-2	.	TRBJ2-1	TGCGCCAGCAGTGATCCGTCCAGGGGGGTAGACAATGAGCAGTTCTTC	CASSDPSRGVDNEQFF
TRBD2	TRBV7-2	.	TRBJ2-1	TGTGCCAGCAGCTCCCAGGGGACTAGGGATGAGCAGTTCTTC	CASSSQGTRDEQFF
.	TRBV9	.	TRBJ1-1	TGTGCCAGCAGCTCCCAAGAAGACTTGAACACTGAAGCTTTCTTT	CASSSQEDLNTEAFF
.	TRBV27	many	TRBJ2-7	TGTGCCAGCAGTTCACTCAAGCTCCGGACAGACTACGAGCAGTACTTC	CASSSLKLRTDYEQYF
TRBD2	TRBV18	.	TRBJ2-1	TGTGCCAGCTCACCACCGGGACTAGCGGGAGGAACTGAGCAGTTCTTC	CASSPPGLAGGTEQFF
.	TRBV7-3	.	TRBJ1-2	TGTGCCAGCAGCCCGGACAGCAACTATGGCTACACCTTC	CASSPDSNYGYTF